A selection of T cell receptor beta chains follows, all from one sample in a study of type 1 regulatory T cells. TCRdb re-analysed the reads in MiXCR, keeping a single row per CDR3 protein. The table has around 69,000 distinct CDR3 sequences, about three fifths seen once. Their antigens are not known. The sequenced sample consisted of cultured T cells, either the whole culture or a sorted T cell fraction (not recorded which). The receptor source for this set is a human donor in good health. Both conserved end residues are part of each CDR3. D genes are given only for firm matches. Where a row states a size, it is once, few, many or the class of an expanded clone; other rows omit it.

TRBJ1-2,TRBV20-1,once,-,15,CSARDGAGDHDGYTF,TGCAGTGCTAGAGATGGGGCAGGGGATCATGATGGCTACACCTTC
TRBJ2-2,TRBV11-2,-,TRBD2,17,CASSLSRGGGWPGELFF,TGTGCCAGCAGCTTATCGCGGGGGGGGGGTTGGCCCGGGGAGCTGTTTTTT
TRBJ1-4,TRBV6-2/TRBV6-3,-,-,14,CASSPGYVGEKLFF,TGTGCCAGCAGCCCCGGCTATGTGGGTGAAAAACTGTTTTTT
TRBJ2-7,TRBV6-6,-,TRBD1,16,CASSLTPGQGSYEQYF,TGTGCCAGCAGTCTAACCCCGGGACAGGGATCCTACGAGCAGTACTTC
TRBJ2-1,TRBV6-5,-,-,12,CASRDSVGEQFF,TGTGCCAGCCGGGACTCAGTGGGTGAGCAGTTCTTC
TRBJ2-3,TRBV9,-,-,15,CASSVGAGVPDTQYF,TGTGCCAGCAGCGTAGGGGCGGGCGTGCCAGATACGCAGTATTTT
TRBJ2-1,TRBV10-3,-,TRBD2,14,CAIRASGSHNEQFF,TGTGCCATCAGGGCTAGCGGGAGCCACAATGAGCAGTTCTTC
TRBJ2-7,TRBV3-1,-,-,15,CASSPEAAGTYEQYF,TGTGCCAGCAGCCCAGAGGCGGCCGGAACCTACGAGCAGTACTTC
TRBJ2-3,TRBV9,-,TRBD2,15,CASSKWTSGTDTQYF,TGTGCCAGCAGTAAATGGACTAGCGGCACAGATACGCAGTATTTT
TRBJ2-2,TRBV28,-,-,13,CASERENTGELFF,TGTGCCAGCGAGAGGGAGAACACCGGGGAGCTGTTTTTT
TRBJ2-1,TRBV5-1,-,TRBD2,16,CASSPGRASFPNEQFF,TGCGCCAGCAGCCCGGGGAGGGCTAGCTTTCCCAATGAGCAGTTCTTC
TRBJ1-5,TRBV6-2/TRBV6-3,few,-,15,CASSPWRVRASPQHF,TGTGCCAGCAGCCCCTGGCGGGTTCGGGCATCGCCCCAGCATTTT
TRBJ2-1,TRBV25-1,few,-,13,CASRNTPYNEQFF,TGTGCCAGCAGGAATACTCCCTACAATGAGCAGTTCTTC
TRBJ2-5,TRBV27,few,-,13,CASSLLSGETQYF,TGTGCCAGCAGTTTATTATCGGGAGAGACCCAGTACTTC
TRBJ2-5,TRBV7-2,-,TRBD2,17,CASSPHRLAGGQETQYF,TGTGCCAGCAGTCCCCACAGACTAGCGGGAGGCCAAGAGACCCAGTACTTC
TRBJ2-3,TRBV25-1,-,-,14,CASSEFSTGDTQYF,TGTGCCAGCAGTGAATTCTCCACAGGGGATACGCAGTATTTT
TRBJ2-5,TRBV5-1,-,-,16,CASSLAVGLGKETQYF,TGCGCCAGCAGCTTGGCCGTCGGACTCGGAAAAGAGACCCAGTACTTC
TRBJ2-5,TRBV2,-,-,15,CASSVLAGRKETQYF,TGTGCCAGCAGTGTACTGGCGGGCCGGAAAGAGACCCAGTACTTC
TRBJ2-1,TRBV20-1,-,TRBD2,14,CSARVASGRAGEFF,TGCAGTGCTAGAGTAGCTAGCGGGAGGGCCGGGGAGTTCTTC
TRBJ2-7,TRBV18,-,-,16,CASSPIIAESVYEQYF,TGTGCCAGCTCCCCAATAATAGCGGAGAGCGTTTACGAGCAGTACTTC
TRBJ1-2,TRBV30,-,-,11,CAWTDSYGYTF,TGTGCCTGGACCGACAGCTATGGCTACACCTTC
TRBJ1-1,TRBV7-6,few,TRBD1,14,CASSWGQGDTEAFF,TGTGCCAGCAGCTGGGGACAGGGGGACACTGAAGCTTTCTTT